A selection of T cell receptor beta chains follows, all from one sample in a study of naive and memory T cell subsets. One entry per CDR3 protein, called by TCRdb with MiXCR from the UMI-ligation and nested PCR reads. Here the sample spans 150,000 or so distinct CDR3 sequences, 20% to 25% being singletons. Sample: naive CD4+ T cells from blood. Receptors were obtained from a human donor in good health. Both conserved end residues are part of each CDR3. D genes are given only for firm matches. The listing skips clone size in some rows; elsewhere it reads once, few, many or a size class.

size	D	V	J	CDR3	DNA
NA	NA	TRBV19	TRBJ2-3	CASSPGSGRLSTDTQYF	TGTGCCAGTAGTCCGGGAAGCGGAAGGTTAAGTACAGATACGCAGTATTTT
NA	TRBD2	TRBV6-4	TRBJ2-1	CASSATMSGSKFF	TGTGCCAGCAGTGCCACTATGAGCGGGAGTAAGTTCTTC
NA	NA	TRBV14	TRBJ2-7	CASSRGLRWGYEQYF	TGTGCCAGCAGCCGAGGGCTACGGTGGGGCTACGAGCAGTACTTC
NA	NA	TRBV2	TRBJ2-1	CASSLEGTSNEQFF	TGTGCCAGCTCCCTGGAGGGAACCTCCAATGAGCAGTTCTTC
few	TRBD1	TRBV29-1	TRBJ2-7	CSGGTGLSEQYF	TGCAGCGGCGGGACAGGGCTCTCCGAGCAGTACTTC
NA	NA	TRBV2	TRBJ2-7	CASSLQGGPTYEQYF	TGTGCCAGCAGTCTACAGGGTGGTCCCACCTACGAGCAGTACTTC
few	NA	TRBV12-3/TRBV12-4	TRBJ1-1	CASSLVQNTEAFF	TGTGCCAGCAGTTTGGTTCAGAACACTGAAGCTTTCTTT
NA	NA	TRBV11-2	TRBJ2-1	CASSPRLISYNEQFF	TGTGCCAGCAGCCCCCGACTAATTTCCTACAATGAGCAGTTCTTC
NA	NA	TRBV6-1	TRBJ1-1	CASSEGRISEAFF	TGTGCCAGCAGCGAAGGGCGGATCTCTGAAGCTTTCTTT
NA	NA	TRBV4-3	TRBJ2-3	CASSPSAGPPDTQYF	TGCGCCAGCAGCCCATCGGCGGGCCCCCCAGATACGCAGTATTTT
many	TRBD1	TRBV11-2	TRBJ2-1	CASSGGTGAYNEQFF	TGTGCCAGCAGCGGAGGGACAGGTGCTTACAATGAGCAGTTCTTC
NA	NA	TRBV3-2	TRBJ2-7	CASTLGWDTTYEQYF	TGTGCCAGCACCCTAGGGTGGGACACCACTTACGAGCAGTACTTC
NA	NA	TRBV27	TRBJ2-4	CASSLRGSLKTNIQYF	TGTGCCAGCAGTTTGAGGGGCAGCCTCAAAACAAACATTCAGTACTTC
many	NA	TRBV13	TRBJ2-7	CASSLRPGSEEQYF	TGTGCCAGCAGCTTAAGGCCGGGGAGCGAGGAGCAGTACTTC
many	NA	TRBV28	TRBJ2-7	CASSPESYEQYF	TGTGCCAGCAGTCCGGAATCCTACGAGCAGTACTTC
NA	TRBD2	TRBV20-1	TRBJ2-1	CSARDRASGRPKEGYNEQFF	TGCAGTGCTAGAGATCGGGCTAGCGGGAGGCCCAAGGAGGGTTACAATGAGCAGTTCTTC
NA	NA	TRBV20-1	TRBJ1-5	CSASRGIRNQPQHF	TGCAGTGCTAGCAGGGGCATTCGCAATCAGCCCCAGCATTTT
NA	NA	TRBV11-2	TRBJ2-1	CASSLVAQLGNEQFF	TGTGCCAGCAGCTTAGTGGCGCAATTGGGCAATGAGCAGTTCTTC
NA	NA	TRBV28	TRBJ2-5	CASSFLSGEETQYF	TGTGCCAGCAGTTTCCTTAGCGGAGAAGAGACCCAGTACTTC
many	TRBD1	TRBV10-3	TRBJ1-1	CAISRTGSNTEAFF	TGTGCCATCAGCCGGACAGGGTCCAACACTGAAGCTTTCTTT
NA	NA	TRBV30	TRBJ2-1	CAFKKSSYNEQFF	TGTGCCTTTAAAAAGTCCTCCTACAATGAGCAGTTCTTC
few	TRBD1	TRBV7-6	TRBJ2-7	CASSLVTGGALTYEQYF	TGTGCCAGCAGCTTAGTAACAGGGGGCGCCTTAACCTACGAGCAGTACTTC
few	TRBD2	TRBV7-3	TRBJ2-3	CASSLLAGGGPDTQYF	TGTGCCAGCAGCTTATTAGCGGGAGGGGGCCCAGATACGCAGTATTTT
NA	NA	TRBV5-1	TRBJ2-5	CASSPLRGQETQYF	TGCGCCAGCAGTCCCCTGCGGGGCCAAGAGACCCAGTACTTC
NA	TRBD2	TRBV20-1	TRBJ2-4	CSAPLAGGQGPKNIQYF	TGCAGTGCCCCACTAGCGGGAGGGCAGGGGCCCAAAAACATTCAGTACTTC
NA	TRBD1	TRBV30	TRBJ1-6	CAWMIPDRVNPPLHF	TGTGCCTGGATGATCCCGGACAGGGTTAACCCACCCCTCCACTTT
NA	NA	TRBV7-9	TRBJ2-6	CASSSDRVGGANVLTF	TGTGCCAGCAGCTCCGACCGAGTCGGTGGGGCCAACGTCCTGACTTTC
NA	NA	TRBV2	TRBJ2-1	CASSEEARIGDEQFF	TGTGCCAGCAGTGAGGAAGCGAGGATTGGGGATGAGCAGTTCTTC
few	NA	TRBV5-1	TRBJ1-2	CASSLGPPANYGYTF	TGCGCCAGCAGCTTGGGACCGCCCGCAAACTATGGCTACACCTTC
few	NA	TRBV6-1	TRBJ1-2	CASSEAHGGVYGYTF	TGTGCCAGCAGTGAAGCGCACGGGGGTGTTTATGGCTACACCTTC
NA	NA	TRBV6-2/TRBV6-3	TRBJ2-3	CASQQTGTPPSTDTQYF	TGTGCCAGCCAACAAACCGGGACACCCCCGAGCACAGATACGCAGTATTTT